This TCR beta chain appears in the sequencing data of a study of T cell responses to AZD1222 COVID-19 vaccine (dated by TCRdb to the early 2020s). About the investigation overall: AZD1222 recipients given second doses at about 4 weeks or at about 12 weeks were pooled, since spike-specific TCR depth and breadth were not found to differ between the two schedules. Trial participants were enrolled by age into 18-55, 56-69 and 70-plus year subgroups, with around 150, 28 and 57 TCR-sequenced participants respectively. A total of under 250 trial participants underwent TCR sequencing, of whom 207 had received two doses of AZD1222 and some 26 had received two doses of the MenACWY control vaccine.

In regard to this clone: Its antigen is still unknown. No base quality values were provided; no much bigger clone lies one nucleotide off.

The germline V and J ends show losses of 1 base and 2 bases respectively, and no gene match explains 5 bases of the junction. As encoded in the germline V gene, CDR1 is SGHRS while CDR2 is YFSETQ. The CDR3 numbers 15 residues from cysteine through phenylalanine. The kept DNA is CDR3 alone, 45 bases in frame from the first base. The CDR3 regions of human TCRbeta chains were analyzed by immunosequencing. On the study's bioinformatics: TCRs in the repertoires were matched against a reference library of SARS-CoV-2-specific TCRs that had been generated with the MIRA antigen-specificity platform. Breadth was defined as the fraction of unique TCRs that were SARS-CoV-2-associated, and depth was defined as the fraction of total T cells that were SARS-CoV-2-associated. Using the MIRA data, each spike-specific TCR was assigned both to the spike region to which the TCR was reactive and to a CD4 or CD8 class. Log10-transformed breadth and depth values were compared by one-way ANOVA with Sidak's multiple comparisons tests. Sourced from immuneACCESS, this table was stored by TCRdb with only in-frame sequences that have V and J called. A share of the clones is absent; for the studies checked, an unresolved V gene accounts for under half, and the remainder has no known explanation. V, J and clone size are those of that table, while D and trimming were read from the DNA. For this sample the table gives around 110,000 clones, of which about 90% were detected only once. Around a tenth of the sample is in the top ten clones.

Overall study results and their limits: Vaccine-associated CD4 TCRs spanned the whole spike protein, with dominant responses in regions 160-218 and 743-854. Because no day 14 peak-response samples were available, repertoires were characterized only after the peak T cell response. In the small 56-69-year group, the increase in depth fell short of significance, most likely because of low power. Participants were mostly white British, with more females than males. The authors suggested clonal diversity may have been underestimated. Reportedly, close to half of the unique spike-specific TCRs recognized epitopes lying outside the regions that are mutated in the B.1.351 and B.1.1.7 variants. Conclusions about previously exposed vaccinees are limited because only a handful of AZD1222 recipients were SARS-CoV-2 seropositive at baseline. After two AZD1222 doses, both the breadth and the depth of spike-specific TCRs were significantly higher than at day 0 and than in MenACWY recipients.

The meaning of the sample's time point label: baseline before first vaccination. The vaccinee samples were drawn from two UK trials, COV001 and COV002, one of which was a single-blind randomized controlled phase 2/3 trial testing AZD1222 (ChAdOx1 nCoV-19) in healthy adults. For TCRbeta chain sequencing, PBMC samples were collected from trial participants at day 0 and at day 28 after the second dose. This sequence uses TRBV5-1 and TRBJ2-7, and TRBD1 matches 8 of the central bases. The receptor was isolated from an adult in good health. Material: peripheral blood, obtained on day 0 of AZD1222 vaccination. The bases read TGCGCCAGCAGCTTGAGGGGGACAGGTGCCTACGAGCAGTACTTC. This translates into CASSLRGTGAYEQYF. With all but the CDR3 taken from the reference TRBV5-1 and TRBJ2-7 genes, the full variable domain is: KAGVTQTPRYLIKTRGQQVTLSCSPISGHRSVSWYQQTPGQGLQFLFEYFSETQRNKGNFPGRFSGRQFSNSRSEMNVSTLELGDSALYLCASSLRGTGAYEQYFGPGTRLTVT.